The 9 T cell receptor beta chains below all came from one sample that was sequenced in a study of cytotoxic CD8 clonotypes in ibrutinib-treated CLL (dated by TCRdb to the early 2020s). The protocol used for the library was the immunoSEQ multiplex PCR assay. TCRdb limited this immuneACCESS table to in-frame rearrangements with V and J called. A share of clones is missing; checked studies link under half to unresolved V genes, and the rest is unexplained. Here the sample has about 200,000 clones; 70% occur a single time. Roughly 5.9% of the sample is held by the ten biggest clonotypes. In the paper's terms, the time point label means: approximately 11 months on ibrutinib. The sample was PBMCs, taken after 12 months of ibrutinib treatment. These receptor sequences come from a human donor with chronic lymphocytic leukemia.

V is TRBV2 and J is TRBJ1-1; D is unresolved. Trimming took off 2 bases at V and 8 bases at J, with 12 bases between the two ends. Germline CDR1 SNHLY, CDR2 FYNNEI. This CDR3 has 13 residues. The CDR3 sequence is CASSESRGGEAFF. The CDR3 DNA follows: TGTGCCAGCAGTGAAAGTCGAGGAGGCGAAGCTTTCTTT.

The V call is TRBV6-5, the J call TRBJ1-3; 7 bases fit TRBD1. CDR1 and CDR2 (germline): MNHEY, SVGAGI. The CDR3 totals 16 residues. V lost 2 bases to trimming and J lost 3 bases; unmatched junction nucleotides: 7. The CDR3 coding sequence is TGTGCCAGCAGTTACACTAACAGGGGTTATGGAAACACCATATATTTT. The encoded protein is CASSYTNRGYGNTIYF.

The chain combines TRBV29-1 with TRBJ2-1; unclear D gene. The CDR3 sequence is 12 residues long. Germline CDR1 SQVTM, CDR2 ANQGSEA. Between the trimmed V and J ends, which lost 2 bases and 3 bases, there was a span of 5 bases. The CDR3 nucleotides read TGCAGCGTTGAACCCAGCTACAATGAGCAGTTCTTC. This encodes CSVEPSYNEQFF.

The CDR3 nucleotides are TGTGCCAGCAGTTTTGATAGGGGTATCAGGAATGAGCAGTTCTTC. Protein product: CASSFDRGIRNEQFF. J is TRBJ2-1 and V is TRBV27; a weak D match, TRBD1 (5 bases). Germline CDR1 is MNHEY and CDR2 is SMNVEV (reference sequence). The ends were cut back, 3 bases at V and 7 bases at J, with 16 bases in the middle. The CDR3 contains 15 residues.

The sample holds a few counts of this clone. The CDR3 is CASAVNEKLFF. Written as DNA, the CDR3 is TGTGCCAGCGCCGTTAATGAAAAACTGTTTTTT. The V and J genes are TRBV28 and TRBJ1-4; D gene ambiguous. Per the germline V gene, CDR1 is MDHEN and CDR2 is SYDVKM. V gave up 8 bases and J gave up 4 bases, with 5 bases separating them. This CDR3 region has 11 residues.

The genes are TRBV7-2 and TRBJ2-3, with D hard to call. The CDR3 has 13 amino acids. V gave up 0 bases and J gave up 4 bases, with 5 bases separating them. CDR1 and CDR2 from the germline V gene are SGHTA and FQGNSA. The CDR3 sequence is CASSLAGPDTQYF. The CDR3 DNA sequence: TGTGCCAGCAGCTTAGCAGGACCAGATACGCAGTATTTT.

The count of this clone is one. This chain uses TRBV6-5 with TRBJ1-1, with D perhaps TRBD1 (5 bases). The CDR3 is made up of 14 amino acids. CDR1 is MNHEY, CDR2 SVGAGI, per germline. Trimming removed 6 bases at V and 1 base at J, with 12 bases between. CDR3 region: CASRVHTGNTEAFF. The CDR3 nucleotides are TGTGCCAGCAGGGTTCATACAGGGAACACTGAAGCTTTCTTT.

This chain connects TRBV5-3 to TRBJ2-5, with no clear D. TRBV5-3 is an ORF, with its function uncertain. V lost 0 bases and J 5 bases, leaving 2 bases between the germline ends. CDR3 size: 11 residues. CDR3: CARSLAETQYF. The CDR3, as DNA: TGTGCCAGAAGCTTGGCCGAGACCCAGTACTTC.

The V gene is TRBV18, the J gene TRBJ2-1, with D perhaps matching TRBD1 (5 bases). Germline values: CDR1 KGHSH, CDR2 LQKENI. The CDR3 totals 13 residues. V gave up 2 bases and J gave up 12 bases, with 14 bases separating them. In nucleotides, the CDR3 is TGTGCCAGCTCACCAGATCAGGGCTTGGGGCAGTTCTTC. Protein sequence: CASSPDQGLGQFF.